One TCR beta chain is described in this entry. No antigen is known for it. These data originate in a study of response to subunit inactivated influenza vaccine. TCRdb reprocessed the RT-PCR reads with MiXCR, giving one entry per CDR3 protein. The table lists over 400,000 distinct CDR3 sequences, approximately 9.9% of them singletons. The CDR3 extends over 16 amino acids. In germline, CDR1 is SGHTA, CDR2 FQGNSA. The V gene end was trimmed by 5 bases and the J gene end by 2 bases; junction bases not matched to a gene: 7. Points from the study as a whole: T cells newly recruited by each seasonal influenza vaccination are few, the authors suggested.

The receptor was isolated from a man in his forties or fifties who received an inactivated influenza vaccine. The V and J genes are TRBV7-2 and TRBJ2-3, with 10 bases matching TRBD2. Sequences were derived from PBMCs from blood, sampled about 40 days after vaccination. CDR3 sequence: CASSRGTSVYTDTQYF. As DNA, the CDR3 is TGTGCCAGCAGCCGAGGGACTAGCGTATACACAGATACGCAGTATTTT.